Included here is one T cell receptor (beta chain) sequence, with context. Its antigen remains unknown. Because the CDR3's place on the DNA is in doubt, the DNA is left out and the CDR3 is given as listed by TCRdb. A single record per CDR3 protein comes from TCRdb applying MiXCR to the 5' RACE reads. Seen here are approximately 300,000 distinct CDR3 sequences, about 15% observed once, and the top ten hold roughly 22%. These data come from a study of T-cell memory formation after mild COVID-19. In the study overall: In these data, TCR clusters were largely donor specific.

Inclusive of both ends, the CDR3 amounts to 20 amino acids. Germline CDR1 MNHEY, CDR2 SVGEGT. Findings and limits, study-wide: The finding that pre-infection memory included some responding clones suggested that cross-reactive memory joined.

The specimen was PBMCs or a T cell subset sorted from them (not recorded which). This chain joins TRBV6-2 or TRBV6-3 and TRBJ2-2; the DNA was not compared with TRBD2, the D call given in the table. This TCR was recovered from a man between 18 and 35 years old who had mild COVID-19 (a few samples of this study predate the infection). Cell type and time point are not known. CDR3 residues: CASSYSKVSGGDETPGSCFF.